These T cell receptor beta chains were read from a single sample in a study of blood T cell repertoires in COVID-19. Some clones are missing from TCRdb's copy, which holds only in-frame ones; the method was immunoSEQ multiplex PCR. Among about 250,000 clones listed, about 85% were seen once. The sequenced sample consisted of peripheral blood. All receptors come from a man between 18 and 29 years old with active or convalescent COVID-19. Both conserved end residues are part of each CDR3. D genes are given only for firm matches. Size is omitted from some rows. Given values are once, few, many or a class for expanded clones.

clone_size	d_call	v_call	j_call	cdr3_aa	cdr3_nt
once	TRBD2	TRBV27	TRBJ2-7	CASSPLGGKDEQYF	TGTGCCAGCAGTCCCCTGGGGGGGAAGGACGAGCAGTACTTC
NA	NA	TRBV27	TRBJ1-5	CASSLAGQPQHF	TGTGCCAGCAGTTTAGCGGGTCAGCCCCAGCATTTT
NA	NA	TRBV25-1	TRBJ1-2	CASSADSPRGYTF	TGTGCCAGCAGCGCGGACAGTCCACGTGGCTACACCTTC
once	NA	TRBV18	TRBJ1-1	CASSPAGRGGTEAFF	TGTGCCAGCTCACCCGCGGGCAGGGGTGGAACTGAAGCTTTCTTT
NA	TRBD1	TRBV5-1	TRBJ1-6	CASSGPGTGVNSPLHF	TGCGCCAGCAGCGGTCCCGGGACAGGGGTGAATTCACCCCTCCACTTT
NA	NA	TRBV7-9	TRBJ1-2	CASSSYETFYTF	TGTGCCAGCAGCTCCTACGAGACTTTCTACACCTTC
NA	TRBD2	TRBV11-3	TRBJ2-3	CASSFGGGRTDTQYF	TGTGCCAGCAGCTTCGGCGGGGGACGCACAGATACGCAGTATTTT
NA	NA	TRBV7-2	TRBJ2-1	CASTRAGEGNNEQFF	TGTGCCAGCACGCGGGCAGGGGAGGGGAACAATGAGCAGTTCTTC
NA	TRBD1	TRBV28	TRBJ1-2	CASSLTGGSYGYTF	TGTGCCAGCAGTTTGACAGGGGGCTCCTATGGCTACACCTTC
NA	NA	TRBV18	TRBJ2-7	CASSPPGRASIYEQYF	TGTGCCAGCTCACCACCAGGGCGGGCGAGTATTTACGAGCAGTACTTC
NA	TRBD2	TRBV2	TRBJ2-1	CASSVKRGAYNEQFF	TGTGCCAGCAGTGTGAAGCGGGGAGCCTACAATGAGCAGTTCTTC
NA	NA	TRBV10-2	TRBJ2-7	CASSRGNEQYF	TGCGCCAGCAGCCGGGGAAACGAGCAGTACTTC